This T cell receptor beta chain derives from a study of blood T cell repertoires in COVID-19. The wider study: Donors in the United States, Italy and Spain gave samples during acute or convalescent COVID-19.

Per the authors' pipeline: Reference gene primers were amplified, and this amplification served to estimate nucleated cell counts. The method was immunoSEQ multiplex PCR; TCRdb's version includes in-frame clones alone and lacks a portion of them. That table gives V, J and clone size, and the DNA gave D and trimming. The table lists around 310,000 clones, 70% to 90% of them singletons. Cohort 3 recovered donors had two negative PCRs, clearance, or symptom resolution. This receptor was obtained from a woman aged 40 to 50 who had recovered from COVID-19. Sequenced material: PBMCs or T cells enriched from blood (not recorded which).

The CDR3 loop is CASSQSPTGSYEQYF. In DNA form, the CDR3 reads TGTGCCAGCAGCCAATCTCCGACAGGATCCTACGAGCAGTACTTC. The rearrangement joins TRBV3-1 (or the pseudogene TRBV3-2) to TRBJ2-7; possibly TRBD1 for D (6 bases). Deletions cut 2 bases from V and 1 base from J, with 12 bases between. Germline V gene data show CDR1 as LGHDT and CDR2 as YNNKEL (reference sequence). CDR3 length: 15 residues.